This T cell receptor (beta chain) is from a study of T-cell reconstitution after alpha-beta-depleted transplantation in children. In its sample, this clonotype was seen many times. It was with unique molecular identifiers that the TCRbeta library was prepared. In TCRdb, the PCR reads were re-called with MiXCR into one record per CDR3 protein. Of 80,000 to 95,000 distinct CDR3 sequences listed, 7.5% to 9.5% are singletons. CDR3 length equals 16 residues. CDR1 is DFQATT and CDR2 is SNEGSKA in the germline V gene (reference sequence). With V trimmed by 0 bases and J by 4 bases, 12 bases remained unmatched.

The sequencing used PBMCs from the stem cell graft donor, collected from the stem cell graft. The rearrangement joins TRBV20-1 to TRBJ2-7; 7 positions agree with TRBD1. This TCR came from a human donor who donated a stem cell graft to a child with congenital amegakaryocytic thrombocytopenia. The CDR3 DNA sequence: TGCAGTGCTAGAGACCTTGACAGGGAGTCTGTGTACGAGCAGTACTTC. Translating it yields CSARDLDRESVYEQYF.